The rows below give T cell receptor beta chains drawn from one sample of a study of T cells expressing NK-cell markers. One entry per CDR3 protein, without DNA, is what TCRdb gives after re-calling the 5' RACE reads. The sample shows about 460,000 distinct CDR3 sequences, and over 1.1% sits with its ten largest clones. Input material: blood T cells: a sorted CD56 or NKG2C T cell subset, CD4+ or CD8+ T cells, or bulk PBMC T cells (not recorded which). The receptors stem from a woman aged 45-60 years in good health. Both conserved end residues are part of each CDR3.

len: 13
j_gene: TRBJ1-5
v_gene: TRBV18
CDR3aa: CASSPAGDQPQHF

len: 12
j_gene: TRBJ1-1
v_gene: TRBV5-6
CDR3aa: CASSPRTGQAFF

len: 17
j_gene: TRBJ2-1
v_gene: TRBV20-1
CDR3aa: CSARPSGRLSSYNEQFF

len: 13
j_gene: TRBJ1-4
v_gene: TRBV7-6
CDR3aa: CASSLDNNEKLFF

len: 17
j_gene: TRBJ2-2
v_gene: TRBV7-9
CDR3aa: CASSAPGTRSLSGELFF

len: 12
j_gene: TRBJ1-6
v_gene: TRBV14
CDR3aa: CASSRGASPLHF

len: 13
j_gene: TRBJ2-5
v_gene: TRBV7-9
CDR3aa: CASSPEVAATQYF

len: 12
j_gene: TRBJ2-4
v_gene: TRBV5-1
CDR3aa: CASSLVGVEWYF

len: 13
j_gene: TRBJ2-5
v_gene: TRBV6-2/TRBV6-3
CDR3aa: CASSNAGGVTQYF

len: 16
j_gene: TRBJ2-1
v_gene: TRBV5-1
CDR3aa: CASSFSGPPLNNEQFF

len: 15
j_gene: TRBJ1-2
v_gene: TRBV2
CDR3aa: CASTPQGSANYGYTF

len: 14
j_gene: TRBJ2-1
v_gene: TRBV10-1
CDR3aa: CASSEGSPVYEQFF

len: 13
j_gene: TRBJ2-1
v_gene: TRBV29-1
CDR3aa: CSVEEGTSFWQFF

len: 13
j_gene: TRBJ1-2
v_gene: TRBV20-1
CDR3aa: CSASSPESDGYTF

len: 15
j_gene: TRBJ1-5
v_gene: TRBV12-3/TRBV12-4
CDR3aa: CASSLATGWNQPQHF

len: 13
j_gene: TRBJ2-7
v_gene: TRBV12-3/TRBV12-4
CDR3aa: CASTRNRVGEQYF

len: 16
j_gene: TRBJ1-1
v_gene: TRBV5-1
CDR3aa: CASRPPGVSLDTEAFF

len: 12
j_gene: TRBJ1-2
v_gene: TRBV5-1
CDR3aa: CASSILQGGYTF

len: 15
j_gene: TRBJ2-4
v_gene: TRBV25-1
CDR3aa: CASSAGGLTKNIQYF

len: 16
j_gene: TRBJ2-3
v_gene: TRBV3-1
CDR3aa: CASSPYGGSGQDTQYF

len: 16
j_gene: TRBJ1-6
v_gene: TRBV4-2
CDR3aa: CASSPRGTGPEWNLHF

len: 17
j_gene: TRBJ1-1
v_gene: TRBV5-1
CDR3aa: CASSPSPGTRGNTEAFF

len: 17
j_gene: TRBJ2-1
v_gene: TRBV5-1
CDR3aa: CASSLGTSGSPINEQFF

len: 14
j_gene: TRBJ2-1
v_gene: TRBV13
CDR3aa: CASSGERSYNEQFF

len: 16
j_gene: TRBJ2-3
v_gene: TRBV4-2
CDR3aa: CASSQGDWSSTDTQYF

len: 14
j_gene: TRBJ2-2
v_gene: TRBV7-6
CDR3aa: CASSRQGYTGELFF

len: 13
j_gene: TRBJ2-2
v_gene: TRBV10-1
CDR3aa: CASSLLASGELFF

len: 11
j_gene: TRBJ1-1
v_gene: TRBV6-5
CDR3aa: CATKTGSEAFF

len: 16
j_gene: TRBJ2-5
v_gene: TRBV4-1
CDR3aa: CASSQSPAAKGPPVYF

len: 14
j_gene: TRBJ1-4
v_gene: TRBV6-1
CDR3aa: CASSATVTNEKLFF

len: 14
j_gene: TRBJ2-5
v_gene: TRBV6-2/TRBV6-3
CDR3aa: CASSRSGTSKTQYF

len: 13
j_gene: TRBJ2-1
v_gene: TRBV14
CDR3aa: CASSEPGGYLQFF

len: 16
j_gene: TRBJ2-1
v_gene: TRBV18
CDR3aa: CASSLSAGGPYNEQFF

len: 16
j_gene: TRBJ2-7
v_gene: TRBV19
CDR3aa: CASSPVWGQGAYEQYF

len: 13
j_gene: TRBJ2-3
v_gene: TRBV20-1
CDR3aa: CSATGGRTDTQYF

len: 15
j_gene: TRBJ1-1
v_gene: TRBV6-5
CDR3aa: CASSYGSRGGTEAFF

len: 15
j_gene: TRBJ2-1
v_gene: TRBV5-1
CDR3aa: CASSLFEQPGNEQFF

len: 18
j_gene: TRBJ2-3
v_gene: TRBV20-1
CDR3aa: CSAIYASGKNPGPDTQYF

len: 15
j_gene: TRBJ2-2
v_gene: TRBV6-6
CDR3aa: CASSYSGRDTGELFF

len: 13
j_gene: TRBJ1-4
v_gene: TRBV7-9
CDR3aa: CASSLMRVEKLFF

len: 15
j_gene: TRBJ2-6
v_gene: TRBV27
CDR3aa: CASSSWETGANVLTF

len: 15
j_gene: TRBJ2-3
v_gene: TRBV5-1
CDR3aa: CASSLEGGSTDTQYF

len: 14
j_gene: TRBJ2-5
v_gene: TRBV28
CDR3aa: CASSWTRGGSLGYF

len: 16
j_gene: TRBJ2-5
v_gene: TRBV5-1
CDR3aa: CASSTFKLGLGETQYF

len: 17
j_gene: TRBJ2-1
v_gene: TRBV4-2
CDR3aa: CASSQDLPLVHKNEQFF

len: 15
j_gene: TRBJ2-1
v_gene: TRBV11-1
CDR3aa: CASSNPGTPRNEQFF

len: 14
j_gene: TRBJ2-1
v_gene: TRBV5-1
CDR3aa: CASSLERVGNEQFF

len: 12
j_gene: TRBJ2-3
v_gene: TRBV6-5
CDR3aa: CASRDGPDTQYF

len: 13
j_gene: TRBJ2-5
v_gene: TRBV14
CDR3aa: CASSQSAYGTQYF

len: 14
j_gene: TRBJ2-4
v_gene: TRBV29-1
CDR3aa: CSVAGRLAENIQYF

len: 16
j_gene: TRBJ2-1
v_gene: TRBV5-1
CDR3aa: CASSLEGLAGYNEQFF

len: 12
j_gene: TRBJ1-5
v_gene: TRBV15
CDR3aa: CATSRGTEPQHF

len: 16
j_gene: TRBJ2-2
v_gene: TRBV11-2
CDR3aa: CASSSKGGVETGELFF

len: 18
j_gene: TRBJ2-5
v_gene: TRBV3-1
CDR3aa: CASSPRLEVAGAGETQYF

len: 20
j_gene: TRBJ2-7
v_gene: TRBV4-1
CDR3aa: CASSHVGLAGGPQSSYEQYF

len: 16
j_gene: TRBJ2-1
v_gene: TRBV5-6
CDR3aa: CASSFGQGVRGHEQFF

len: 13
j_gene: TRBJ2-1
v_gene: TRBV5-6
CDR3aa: CASSLALGAEQFF